The 30 T cell receptor beta chains in this list originate from one sample, sequenced in a study of metastatic and nonmetastatic thyroid tumors (dated by TCRdb to the early 2020s). Before undergoing thyroid surgery, none of the patients had been given any kind of treatment. The receptor library was made with PCR. The instrument was an Illumina HiSeq 4000. TCRdb reprocessing: public reads trimmed at Q25 with fastp, clones called with MiXCR, in-frame beta chains kept. Counted in this sample were 33,000 or so clones; roughly a fifth of them appeared once. The top ten clonotypes cover about 22% of the sample. The source material was blood. The receptor set was obtained from a female donor with papillary thyroid cancer or a benign thyroid nodule (not recorded which). Some clones in this sample may be carry-over from other donors' samples.

This clone was recorded many times. This CDR3 reads CSARARAGTEAFF. CDR3 coding DNA: TGCAGTGCTAGGGCCAGGGCTGGCACTGAAGCTTTCTTT. The V call is TRBV20-1, the J call TRBJ1-1; TRBD1 might be the D (5 bases). This CDR3 is 13 amino acids long. CDR1 is DFQATT, CDR2 SNEGSKA, per germline (reference sequence). The V and J ends lost 3 bases and 4 bases respectively, with 12 bases between them.

This clone has only a few counts. The CDR3 DNA sequence: TGTGCCAGCAGAGGACTTGCCTACGAGCAGTACTTC. Protein product: CASRGLAYEQYF. The V and J genes are TRBV6-1 and TRBJ2-7; a weak D match, TRBD2 (5 bases). Germline values: CDR1 MNHNS, CDR2 SASEGT. This CDR3 has 12 residues. Trimming took 6 bases from V and 2 from J, leaving 8 bases between them.

The table lists this clone with many counts. This chain links TRBV7-9 with TRBJ2-3, with D possibly matching TRBD2 (6 bases). The CDR3 is 17 residues long. Looked up from germline, CDR1 is SEHNR and CDR2 is FQNEAQ (reference sequence). The germline V and J ends were trimmed by 5 bases and 3 bases, with 21 bases remaining between them. The CDR3 is CASSQTTLGLKTDTQYF. CDR3 sequence (DNA): TGTGCCAGCAGCCAGACCACTTTGGGACTCAAGACAGATACGCAGTATTTT.

Relative to its sample, this clone is medium-sized (0.01 to 0.1%). The rearrangement links TRBV19 to TRBJ1-2, with 8 bases that match TRBD1. J was trimmed by 0 bases and V by 7 bases; bases with no gene match: 7. From germline, CDR1 is LNHDA and CDR2 SQIVND (reference sequence). This CDR3 contains 15 residues. CDR3 sequence: CASKTQQGANYGYTF. The CDR3 DNA reads TGTGCCAGTAAAACCCAACAGGGGGCTAACTATGGCTACACCTTC.

In this sample, this clone turned up many times. The rearrangement links TRBV14 to TRBJ2-7, with 10 bases fitting TRBD2. Germline CDR1 SGHDN, CDR2 FVKESK. V dropped 4 bases and J dropped 0; count of bases not matched to a gene: 3. The CDR3 has 15 residues. The CDR3 DNA sequence: TGTGCCAGCAGCCGGGCTAGCGGGGGCTCCTACGAGCAGTACTTC. It codes for CASSRASGGSYEQYF.

This clone has a count of ten or more. This sequence joins TRBV9 and TRBJ1-5; TRBD1 might be the D (5 bases). Looked up from germline, CDR1 is SGDLS and CDR2 is YYNGEE. CDR3 length equals 15 residues. V was trimmed by 3 bases and J by 6 bases, leaving 16 bases between them. In DNA form, the CDR3 reads TGTGCCAGCAGCGCGTCCGCAGGGAAGGGTCAGCCCCAGCATTTT. Its protein is CASSASAGKGQPQHF.

By proportion, this clone is medium-sized. This sequence joins TRBV6-1 and TRBJ1-5, with a weak D call TRBD1 (5 bases). V shed 4 bases and J shed 9 bases, with 13 bases lying between them. The CDR3 extends over 13 amino acids. Germline values: CDR1 MNHNS, CDR2 SASEGT. CDR3 bases: TGTGCCAGCAGTGTGGGGGACGCCGGGCCCCAGCATTTT. This encodes CASSVGDAGPQHF.

The chain uses TRBV11-2 and TRBJ2-2; TRBD1 agrees at 9 bases. Germline V gives CDR1 SGHAT, CDR2 FQNNGV. J gave up 4 bases and V 5 bases, and 14 bases lay outside the gene matches. The CDR3 covers 18 residues. CDR3 loop: CASSRTGGWLRGTGELFF. The CDR3 region has the DNA TGTGCCAGCAGCCGAACAGGGGGCTGGCTTCGGGGCACCGGGGAGCTGTTTTTT.

This clone was picked up many times. The V gene is TRBV19, the J gene TRBJ2-5, with a weak D call TRBD2 (7 bases). The CDR3 length is 13 residues. The germline V gene has CDR1 LNHDA and CDR2 SQIVND (reference sequence). Trimming removed 8 bases from V and 4 bases from J, with 14 bases in between. CDR3 bases: TGTGCCAGTGTGGGAGGGGGGCGAGAGACCCAGTACTTC. This codes for CASVGGGRETQYF. Full variable domain (remainder filled in from reference TRBV19 and TRBJ2-5): DGGITQSPKYLFRKEGQNVTLSCEQNLNHDAMYWYRQDPGQGLRLIYYSQIVNDFQKGDIAEGYSVSREKKESFPLTVTSAQKNPTAFYLCASVGGGRETQYFGPGTRLLVL.

The rearrangement links TRBV6-6 to TRBJ2-2, with 11 bases identical to TRBD2. After removal of 2 bases from V and 6 bases from J, the junction contained 2 bases not matched to a gene. Germline V gene lookup returns CDR1 MNHNY and CDR2 SVGAGI (reference sequence). This CDR3 comprises 15 residues. This chain's CDR3 is CASSYGLAGPGELFF. The CDR3 nucleotides are TGTGCCAGCAGTTACGGACTAGCGGGCCCCGGGGAGCTGTTTTTT.

The rearrangement uses TRBV6-2 or TRBV6-3 and TRBJ1-6; possibly TRBD1 for D (6 bases). Germline-derived CDR1 and CDR2 are MNHEY and SVGEGT. The V gene lost 2 bases and the J gene lost 6 bases, with 11 bases spanning the gap. The CDR3 is 15 amino acids. In DNA, the CDR3 is TGTGCCAGCAGTTACCAGGGGAGGTTTAATTCACCCCTCCACTTT. Translating gives CASSYQGRFNSPLHF.

This chain connects TRBV6-4 to TRBJ1-5; TRBD1 aligns across 11 bases. CDR3 length: 16 amino acids. Looked up from germline, CDR1 is MRHNA and CDR2 is SNTAGT. V lost 3 bases to trimming and J lost 3 bases; unmatched junction nucleotides: 4. The CDR3 nucleotides read TGTGCCAGCAGTGATAGGGGACAGGGGGACAATCAGCCCCAGCATTTT. Translating gives CASSDRGQGDNQPQHF.

In this sample, this clone turned up a few times. The chain joins TRBV7-2 to TRBJ1-2; 7 positions agree with TRBD1. Unmatched junction bases numbered 2, after V lost 1 base and J lost 0 bases. The germline V gene encodes CDR1 SGHTA and CDR2 FQGNSA. CDR3 length: 15 residues. The CDR3 nucleotides read TGTGCCAGCAGCTTAGGGGACAGAGCTAACTATGGCTACACCTTC. Translating it yields CASSLGDRANYGYTF.

This clone was observed many times. This sequence joins TRBV5-1 and TRBJ2-7; no firm D call. The CDR3 runs to 15 residues. Deletions cut 3 bases from V and 5 bases from J, with 18 bases between. Per germline, CDR1 SGHRS and CDR2 YFSETQ. The CDR3 here is CASSSFGPPLDEQYF. CDR3 in DNA: TGCGCCAGCAGCTCCTTCGGGCCACCACTGGACGAGCAGTACTTC.

V is TRBV3-1 and J is TRBJ1-1, with 7 nucleotides matching TRBD1. CDR3 length: 13 amino acids. Losses at the gene ends were 5 bases for V and 3 bases for J; bases not matched to a gene: 3. Germline values: CDR1 LGHDT, CDR2 YNNKEL (reference sequence). For the CDR3, the DNA is TGTGCCAGCAGCTACAGGGGTGACACTGAAGCTTTCTTT. Its protein product is CASSYRGDTEAFF.

This clone was observed many times. CDR3 sequence (DNA): TGCAGTGCCGAGGCCGGGAACACTGAAGCTTTCTTT. It is translated as CSAEAGNTEAFF. The chain carries TRBV20-1 and TRBJ1-1, with no clear D. CDR1 DFQATT and CDR2 SNEGSKA come from the germline V gene (reference sequence). The CDR3 runs 12 residues. Trimming shortened V by 6 bases and J by 1 base, and 9 bases separated the two germline ends.

In its sample, this clone was seen many times. The chain employs TRBV3-1 and TRBJ2-6; D uncertain. From germline, CDR1 is LGHDT and CDR2 YNNKEL (reference sequence). Trimming removed 5 bases from V and 1 base from J, with 9 bases in between. The CDR3 is 15 amino acids. The CDR3 protein is CASSTGLSGANVLTF. The CDR3 DNA sequence: TGTGCCAGCAGCACTGGGCTGTCTGGGGCCAACGTCCTGACTTTC.

The sample holds a few counts of this clone. The V call is TRBV6-1, the J call TRBJ2-1; 9 positions match TRBD1. J was trimmed by 7 bases and V by 6 bases; bases with no gene match: 10. The CDR3 spans 15 residues. Germline CDR1 and CDR2: MNHNS and SASEGT. CDR3 coding DNA: TGTGCCAGCAGGGCGGACAGGGGCGACCGGAATGAGCAGTTCTTC. This sequence encodes CASRADRGDRNEQFF.

This clone showed up just a few times. The chain recombines TRBV6-2 or TRBV6-3 with TRBJ1-2, with D unresolved. Trimming pared 7 bases from V and 7 bases from J, leaving 19 bases between. The CDR3 extends over 14 amino acids. Germline V gene data show CDR1 as MNHEY and CDR2 as SVGEGT. The CDR3 sequence is CASTLLPLSPGYTF. The CDR3 nucleotides read TGTGCCAGCACATTACTACCCCTTTCGCCTGGCTACACCTTC.

This clone has just a few counts. The junction and the germline gene differ at one end; a read error may be behind it. The chain uses TRBV30 and TRBJ1-2, with 10 bases aligning to TRBD1. Germline lookup yields CDR1 GTSNPN and CDR2 SVGIG (reference sequence). This CDR3 comprises 13 residues. CDR3 nucleotides: TGTGCCTGGGTCCGCGGGACAGGGGATGGCAACACCTTC. It is translated as CAWVRGTGDGNTF.

This clone occurred a few times. The chain joins TRBV6-1 to TRBJ2-7; 9 nucleotides align to TRBD1. This CDR3 region has 15 residues. Germline V gene lookup returns CDR1 MNHNS and CDR2 SASEGT. V trimming: 6 bases; J trimming: 1 base; junction bases outside the gene matches: 7. This chain's CDR3 is CASRAPGQGSYEQYF. CDR3 DNA sequence: TGTGCCAGCAGAGCCCCGGGACAGGGTTCCTACGAGCAGTACTTC.

This clone was recorded at least ten times. Possible read error: a much larger clone is one base away. The chain couples TRBV20-1 to TRBJ2-7; D not certain. In germline, CDR1 is DFQATT, CDR2 SNEGSKA (reference sequence). CDR3 length: 11 amino acids. The CDR3 bases are TGCGGTGCTAGTTTGGAGATGGAGCAGTACTTC. It specifies CGASLEMEQYF.

The chain has TRBV28 and TRBJ1-1; D not resolved. Trimming removed 6 bases at V and 0 bases at J, with 8 bases between. From germline, CDR1 is MDHEN and CDR2 SYDVKM. The CDR3 is 13 residues long. CDR3 nucleotides: TGTGCCAGCAGAGGGATCATGAACACTGAAGCTTTCTTT. This sequence encodes CASRGIMNTEAFF.

This sequence joins TRBV6-4 and TRBJ2-1; D may be TRBD1 or TRBD2 (5 bases each). V was cut by 11 bases and J by 8 bases, with 16 bases left in between. This CDR3 contains 12 residues. Germline CDR1 MRHNA, CDR2 SNTAGT. CDR3 in amino acids: CASQGAGDEQFF. Written as DNA, the CDR3 is TGTGCCTCCCAAGGGGCCGGGGATGAGCAGTTCTTC.

The chain carries TRBV5-5 and TRBJ2-5, with 7 bases that match TRBD1. CDR3 length equals 14 residues. Germline V gives CDR1 SGHKS, CDR2 YYEKEE (reference sequence). V dropped 4 bases and J dropped 7; count of bases not matched to a gene: 10. DNA for the CDR3: TGTGCCAGCAGCCACACAGGGGAGTTGGGGACCCAGTACTTC. Translation: CASSHTGELGTQYF.

Within the sample, this clone is medium-sized. The V call is TRBV7-3, the J call TRBJ2-3, with a tentative D call TRBD2 (5 bases). Germline CDR1 reads SGHTA; CDR2 reads FQGTGA. V was clipped by 4 bases and J by 0 bases, with 11 bases between them. The CDR3 runs to 15 residues. The CDR3 sequence is CASSSGWGSTDTQYF. The CDR3 region has the DNA TGTGCCAGCAGCTCGGGGTGGGGTAGCACAGATACGCAGTATTTT. The whole variable domain, filled in from reference TRBV7-3 and TRBJ2-3, reads GAGVSQTPSNKVTEKGKYVELRCDPISGHTALYWYRQSLGQGPEFLIYFQGTGAADDSGLPNDRFFAVRPEGSVSTLKIQRTERGDSAVYLCASSSGWGSTDTQYFGPGTRLTVL.

This clone showed up many times. The rearrangement uses TRBV6-1 and TRBJ2-5; TRBD1 aligns across 10 bases. The germline V gene has CDR1 MNHNS and CDR2 SASEGT. Trimming took 4 bases from V and 4 from J; bases not matched to a gene: 6. This CDR3 spans 15 amino acids. The CDR3 region has the DNA TGTGCCAGCAGTGGCCTAGACAGGGGGCGAGAGACCCAGTACTTC. Protein: CASSGLDRGRETQYF.

This clone is medium-sized in the sample. Different DNA sequences within this sample yield the same CDR3. The chain employs TRBV6-5 and TRBJ2-7; 10 positions agree with TRBD1. Trimming removed 2 bases from V and 4 bases from J; junction bases left unmatched: 2. Germline V CDR1 and CDR2: MNHEY, SVGAGI. This CDR3 has 14 residues. This CDR3 is CASSYGTGVYEQYF. Here the CDR3 DNA reads TGTGCCAGCAGTTACGGGACAGGGGTTTACGAGCAGTACTTC.

This clone turned up a few times. The chain links TRBV12-3 or TRBV12-4 to TRBJ2-2, with 7 bases aligning to TRBD2. Trimming cost V 2 bases and J 5 bases; bases outside gene matches: 5. This CDR3 is 15 amino acids long. The CDR3 DNA reads as TGTGCCAGCAGTTTATTCGGGAGGAGTACCGGGGAGCTGTTTTTT. It translates to CASSLFGRSTGELFF.

This clone is labeled medium-sized (0.01 to 0.1%). V gene TRBV6-2 or TRBV6-3 combines with J gene TRBJ1-6, with unresolved D. Germline V CDR1 and CDR2: MNHEY, SVGEGT. This CDR3 spans 14 amino acids. V was cut by 0 bases and J by 7 bases, with 7 bases left in between. Here the CDR3 reads CASSYSWQNSPLHF. The CDR3 coding sequence is TGTGCCAGCAGTTACTCGTGGCAGAATTCACCCCTCCACTTT.